A single sample gave rise to the 13 T cell receptor beta chains below, sequenced in a study of T cell responses to AZD1222 COVID-19 vaccine. Here immunoSEQ multiplex PCR was the method, and the copy in TCRdb shows in-frame clones only, minus some. The sample includes 140,000 to 150,000 clones, approximately 90% of them seen just once. The source material was peripheral blood, sampled on day 0 of AZD1222 vaccination. These receptors were taken from an adult in good health.

This sequence joins TRBV12-5 and TRBJ1-1; possible D gene TRBD1, 5 bases. This CDR3 is 13 amino acids long. Trimming shortened V by 1 base and J by 3 bases, and 6 bases separated the two germline ends. From germline, CDR1 is LGHNT and CDR2 FRNRAP. The CDR3 spells CASGLGRDTEAFF. Written as DNA, the CDR3 is TGTGCTAGTGGTTTGGGCAGGGACACTGAAGCTTTCTTT.

The V and J genes are TRBV14 and TRBJ1-6; the D gene is possibly TRBD1 (6 bases). Germline V CDR1 and CDR2: SGHDN, FVKESK. Trimming took 5 bases from V and 5 from J, leaving 13 bases between them. The CDR3 covers 15 residues. The chain's CDR3 is CASSLGALHNSPLHF. The CDR3 nucleotides read TGTGCCAGCAGCTTGGGGGCTTTACATAATTCACCCCTCCACTTT.

This clone has a handful of counts. J is TRBJ1-1 and V is TRBV12-5, with TRBD1 matching 7 bases. The V and J ends lost 2 bases and 0 bases, in that order; junction bases with no gene match: 12. CDR1 and CDR2 from the germline V gene are LGHNT and FRNRAP. This CDR3 comprises 18 residues. The CDR3 nucleotides read TGTGCTAGTGGTTTGTCGACAGGGTGGGGGCAAATGAACACTGAAGCTTTCTTT. Translated, it gives CASGLSTGWGQMNTEAFF. The whole variable domain, filled in from reference TRBV12-5 and TRBJ1-1, reads DARVTQTPRHKVTEMGQEVTMRCQPILGHNTVFWYRQTMMQGLELLAYFRNRAPLDDSGMPKDRFSAEMPDATLATLKIQPSEPRDSAVYFCASGLSTGWGQMNTEAFFGQGTRLTVV.

The chain is built from TRBV3-1 (or the pseudogene TRBV3-2) and TRBJ1-1; D remains unclear. The CDR3 spans 14 residues. V lost 2 bases, J lost 1 base, and 8 bases lay in between. The germline V gene encodes CDR1 LGHDT and CDR2 YNNKEL (reference sequence). For the CDR3, the DNA is TGTGCCAGCAGCCAACAGACTTCGAACACTGAAGCTTTCTTT. Protein: CASSQQTSNTEAFF.

The chain is built from TRBV6-5 and TRBJ2-3; D remains ambiguous. Per the germline V gene, CDR1 is MNHEY and CDR2 is SVGAGI. The CDR3 contains 14 residues. V lost 5 bases and J lost 2, with 11 bases in between. CDR3 in amino acids: CASSRRWATDTQYF. The DNA for the CDR3 is TGTGCCAGCAGTCGCCGCTGGGCCACAGATACGCAGTATTTT.

This CDR3 is CASSLAGGYSGSYEQYF. The CDR3 DNA reads as TGTGCCAGCAGCTTGGCCGGGGGATACAGTGGGTCCTACGAGCAGTACTTC. The V gene is TRBV5-5, the J gene TRBJ2-7; TRBD2 might be the D (6 bases). CDR3 size: 17 residues. Trimming took 0 bases from V and 1 from J, leaving 17 bases between them. Germline V gene sequence: CDR1 SGHKS, CDR2 YYEKEE (reference sequence). The entire variable domain, with the rest obtained from reference TRBV5-5 and TRBJ2-7, is as follows: DAGVTQSPTHLIKTRGQQVTLRCSPISGHKSVSWYQQVLGQGPQFIFQYYEKEERGRGNFPDRFSARQFPNYSSELNVNALLLGDSALYLCASSLAGGYSGSYEQYFGPGTRLTVT.

The CDR3 loop is CASSIGLAGTDTQYF. The DNA for the CDR3 is TGTGCCAGCAGCATAGGACTAGCTGGCACAGATACGCAGTATTTT. V usage is TRBV7-6 and J usage is TRBJ2-3; 8 bases line up with TRBD2. The CDR3 sequence is 15 residues long. The germline V gene encodes CDR1 SGHVS and CDR2 FNYEAQ. Trimming removed 5 bases from V and 1 base from J; junction bases left unmatched: 5.

This chain uses TRBV12-3 or TRBV12-4 with TRBJ1-1; D is unresolved. Trimming cost V 0 bases and J 1 base, with 3 bases left between them. CDR3 length: 13 amino acids. CDR3 coding DNA: TGTGCCAGCAGTTTAGCCGGGAACACTGAAGCTTTCTTT. Protein: CASSLAGNTEAFF.

This clone has a single count. This sequence joins TRBV28 and TRBJ2-6, with TRBD1 identical over 7 bases. Germline V gene sequence: CDR1 MDHEN, CDR2 SYDVKM. With V trimmed by 5 bases and J by 0 bases, 16 bases remained unmatched. The CDR3 covers 20 residues. CDR3 bases: TGTGCCAGCAGTCTACTGGGACAGCAGTTCCTCTCCTCTGGGGCCAACGTCCTGACTTTC. This translates into CASSLLGQQFLSSGANVLTF.

V and J are TRBV3-1 (or the pseudogene TRBV3-2) and TRBJ1-6; 7 positions agree with TRBD1. The CDR3 runs 14 residues. Germline CDR1 and CDR2: LGHDT and YNNKEL (reference sequence). The ends lost 4 bases at V and 10 bases at J; junction bases unmatched: 7. CDR3 DNA sequence: TGTGCCAGCAGCCTGCCGACAGGGAACTCACCCCTCCACTTT. Encoded protein: CASSLPTGNSPLHF.

The rearrangement uses TRBV5-1 and TRBJ2-5, with a weak D call TRBD1 (6 bases). V was shortened by 4 bases and J by 5 bases, with 12 bases between the two germline ends. The CDR3 length is 13 residues. CDR1 and CDR2 (germline): SGHRS, YFSETQ. The CDR3: CASSQGWDETQYF. CDR3 coding DNA: TGCGCCAGCAGCCAGGGGTGGGACGAGACCCAGTACTTC.

The chain recombines TRBV28 with TRBJ1-2; the D is unclear. The germline V and J ends were trimmed by 2 bases and 4 bases, with 8 bases remaining between them. Per the germline V gene, CDR1 is MDHEN and CDR2 is SYDVKM. The CDR3 length is 13 residues. CDR3 amino acids: CASSLARVYGYTF. The CDR3 DNA reads TGTGCCAGCAGTTTAGCCAGAGTCTATGGCTACACCTTC.

The chain has TRBV3-1 (or the pseudogene TRBV3-2) and TRBJ2-1; D unresolved. The CDR3 length is 12 residues. The germline V and J ends were trimmed by 1 base and 6 bases, with 4 bases remaining between them. Germline V gene sequence: CDR1 LGHDT, CDR2 YNNKEL (reference sequence). DNA for the CDR3: TGTGCCAGCAGCCAAGCCGTCAATGAGCAGTTCTTC. Protein product: CASSQAVNEQFF.